This entry is about one T cell receptor beta chain. The record originates from a study of T cell changes during pregnancy in multiple sclerosis. V lost 5 bases and J 0 bases, leaving 17 bases between the germline ends. CDR1 is SEHNR, CDR2 FQNEAQ, per germline (reference sequence). The CDR3 has 18 residues. Repertoires were generated with immunoSEQ multiplex PCR, while TCRdb's copy carries only in-frame clones and drops some. The sample includes 85,000 to 90,000 clones, 90% to 95% seen only once; the top ten take 1.5% to 2%. This rearrangement joins TRBV7-9 to TRBJ2-6; D is possibly TRBD1 (6 bases). The TCR originated in a female donor in good health, enrolled as a control in a pregnancy study. Sequencing used peripheral blood, obtained after pregnancy. The CDR3 nucleotides read TGTGCCAGCAGCCCGCAATCGGGACAACTCTCTGGGGCCAACGTCCTGACTTTC. This codes for CASSPQSGQLSGANVLTF.